This T cell receptor (beta chain) stems from a study of blood T cell repertoires in COVID-19. Sequencing used immunoSEQ multiplex PCR; TCRdb keeps in-frame clones, though not all of them. Of more than 100,000 clones in the sample, around 84% are singletons; the top ten hold about 2.4%. In terms of age and location, participants ranged from about 18 to 90 years and lived in about two dozen US areas. Self-reported history from a screening survey and questionnaire set each donor's cohort. V lost 4 bases to trimming and J lost 3 bases, with 16 bases between them. Germline CDR1 is MGHRA and CDR2 is YSYEKL. The CDR3 spans 16 residues.

The chain carries TRBV4-1 and TRBJ2-1; tentatively, D is TRBD2 (6 bases). The TCR comes from a man aged 35 to 55 with acute COVID-19. The sample was PBMCs or T cells enriched from blood (not recorded which). The CDR3 sequence is CASSPSLSGGYNEQFF. In nucleotides, the CDR3 is TGCGCCAGCAGCCCAAGTCTTAGCGGAGGCTACAATGAGCAGTTCTTC.